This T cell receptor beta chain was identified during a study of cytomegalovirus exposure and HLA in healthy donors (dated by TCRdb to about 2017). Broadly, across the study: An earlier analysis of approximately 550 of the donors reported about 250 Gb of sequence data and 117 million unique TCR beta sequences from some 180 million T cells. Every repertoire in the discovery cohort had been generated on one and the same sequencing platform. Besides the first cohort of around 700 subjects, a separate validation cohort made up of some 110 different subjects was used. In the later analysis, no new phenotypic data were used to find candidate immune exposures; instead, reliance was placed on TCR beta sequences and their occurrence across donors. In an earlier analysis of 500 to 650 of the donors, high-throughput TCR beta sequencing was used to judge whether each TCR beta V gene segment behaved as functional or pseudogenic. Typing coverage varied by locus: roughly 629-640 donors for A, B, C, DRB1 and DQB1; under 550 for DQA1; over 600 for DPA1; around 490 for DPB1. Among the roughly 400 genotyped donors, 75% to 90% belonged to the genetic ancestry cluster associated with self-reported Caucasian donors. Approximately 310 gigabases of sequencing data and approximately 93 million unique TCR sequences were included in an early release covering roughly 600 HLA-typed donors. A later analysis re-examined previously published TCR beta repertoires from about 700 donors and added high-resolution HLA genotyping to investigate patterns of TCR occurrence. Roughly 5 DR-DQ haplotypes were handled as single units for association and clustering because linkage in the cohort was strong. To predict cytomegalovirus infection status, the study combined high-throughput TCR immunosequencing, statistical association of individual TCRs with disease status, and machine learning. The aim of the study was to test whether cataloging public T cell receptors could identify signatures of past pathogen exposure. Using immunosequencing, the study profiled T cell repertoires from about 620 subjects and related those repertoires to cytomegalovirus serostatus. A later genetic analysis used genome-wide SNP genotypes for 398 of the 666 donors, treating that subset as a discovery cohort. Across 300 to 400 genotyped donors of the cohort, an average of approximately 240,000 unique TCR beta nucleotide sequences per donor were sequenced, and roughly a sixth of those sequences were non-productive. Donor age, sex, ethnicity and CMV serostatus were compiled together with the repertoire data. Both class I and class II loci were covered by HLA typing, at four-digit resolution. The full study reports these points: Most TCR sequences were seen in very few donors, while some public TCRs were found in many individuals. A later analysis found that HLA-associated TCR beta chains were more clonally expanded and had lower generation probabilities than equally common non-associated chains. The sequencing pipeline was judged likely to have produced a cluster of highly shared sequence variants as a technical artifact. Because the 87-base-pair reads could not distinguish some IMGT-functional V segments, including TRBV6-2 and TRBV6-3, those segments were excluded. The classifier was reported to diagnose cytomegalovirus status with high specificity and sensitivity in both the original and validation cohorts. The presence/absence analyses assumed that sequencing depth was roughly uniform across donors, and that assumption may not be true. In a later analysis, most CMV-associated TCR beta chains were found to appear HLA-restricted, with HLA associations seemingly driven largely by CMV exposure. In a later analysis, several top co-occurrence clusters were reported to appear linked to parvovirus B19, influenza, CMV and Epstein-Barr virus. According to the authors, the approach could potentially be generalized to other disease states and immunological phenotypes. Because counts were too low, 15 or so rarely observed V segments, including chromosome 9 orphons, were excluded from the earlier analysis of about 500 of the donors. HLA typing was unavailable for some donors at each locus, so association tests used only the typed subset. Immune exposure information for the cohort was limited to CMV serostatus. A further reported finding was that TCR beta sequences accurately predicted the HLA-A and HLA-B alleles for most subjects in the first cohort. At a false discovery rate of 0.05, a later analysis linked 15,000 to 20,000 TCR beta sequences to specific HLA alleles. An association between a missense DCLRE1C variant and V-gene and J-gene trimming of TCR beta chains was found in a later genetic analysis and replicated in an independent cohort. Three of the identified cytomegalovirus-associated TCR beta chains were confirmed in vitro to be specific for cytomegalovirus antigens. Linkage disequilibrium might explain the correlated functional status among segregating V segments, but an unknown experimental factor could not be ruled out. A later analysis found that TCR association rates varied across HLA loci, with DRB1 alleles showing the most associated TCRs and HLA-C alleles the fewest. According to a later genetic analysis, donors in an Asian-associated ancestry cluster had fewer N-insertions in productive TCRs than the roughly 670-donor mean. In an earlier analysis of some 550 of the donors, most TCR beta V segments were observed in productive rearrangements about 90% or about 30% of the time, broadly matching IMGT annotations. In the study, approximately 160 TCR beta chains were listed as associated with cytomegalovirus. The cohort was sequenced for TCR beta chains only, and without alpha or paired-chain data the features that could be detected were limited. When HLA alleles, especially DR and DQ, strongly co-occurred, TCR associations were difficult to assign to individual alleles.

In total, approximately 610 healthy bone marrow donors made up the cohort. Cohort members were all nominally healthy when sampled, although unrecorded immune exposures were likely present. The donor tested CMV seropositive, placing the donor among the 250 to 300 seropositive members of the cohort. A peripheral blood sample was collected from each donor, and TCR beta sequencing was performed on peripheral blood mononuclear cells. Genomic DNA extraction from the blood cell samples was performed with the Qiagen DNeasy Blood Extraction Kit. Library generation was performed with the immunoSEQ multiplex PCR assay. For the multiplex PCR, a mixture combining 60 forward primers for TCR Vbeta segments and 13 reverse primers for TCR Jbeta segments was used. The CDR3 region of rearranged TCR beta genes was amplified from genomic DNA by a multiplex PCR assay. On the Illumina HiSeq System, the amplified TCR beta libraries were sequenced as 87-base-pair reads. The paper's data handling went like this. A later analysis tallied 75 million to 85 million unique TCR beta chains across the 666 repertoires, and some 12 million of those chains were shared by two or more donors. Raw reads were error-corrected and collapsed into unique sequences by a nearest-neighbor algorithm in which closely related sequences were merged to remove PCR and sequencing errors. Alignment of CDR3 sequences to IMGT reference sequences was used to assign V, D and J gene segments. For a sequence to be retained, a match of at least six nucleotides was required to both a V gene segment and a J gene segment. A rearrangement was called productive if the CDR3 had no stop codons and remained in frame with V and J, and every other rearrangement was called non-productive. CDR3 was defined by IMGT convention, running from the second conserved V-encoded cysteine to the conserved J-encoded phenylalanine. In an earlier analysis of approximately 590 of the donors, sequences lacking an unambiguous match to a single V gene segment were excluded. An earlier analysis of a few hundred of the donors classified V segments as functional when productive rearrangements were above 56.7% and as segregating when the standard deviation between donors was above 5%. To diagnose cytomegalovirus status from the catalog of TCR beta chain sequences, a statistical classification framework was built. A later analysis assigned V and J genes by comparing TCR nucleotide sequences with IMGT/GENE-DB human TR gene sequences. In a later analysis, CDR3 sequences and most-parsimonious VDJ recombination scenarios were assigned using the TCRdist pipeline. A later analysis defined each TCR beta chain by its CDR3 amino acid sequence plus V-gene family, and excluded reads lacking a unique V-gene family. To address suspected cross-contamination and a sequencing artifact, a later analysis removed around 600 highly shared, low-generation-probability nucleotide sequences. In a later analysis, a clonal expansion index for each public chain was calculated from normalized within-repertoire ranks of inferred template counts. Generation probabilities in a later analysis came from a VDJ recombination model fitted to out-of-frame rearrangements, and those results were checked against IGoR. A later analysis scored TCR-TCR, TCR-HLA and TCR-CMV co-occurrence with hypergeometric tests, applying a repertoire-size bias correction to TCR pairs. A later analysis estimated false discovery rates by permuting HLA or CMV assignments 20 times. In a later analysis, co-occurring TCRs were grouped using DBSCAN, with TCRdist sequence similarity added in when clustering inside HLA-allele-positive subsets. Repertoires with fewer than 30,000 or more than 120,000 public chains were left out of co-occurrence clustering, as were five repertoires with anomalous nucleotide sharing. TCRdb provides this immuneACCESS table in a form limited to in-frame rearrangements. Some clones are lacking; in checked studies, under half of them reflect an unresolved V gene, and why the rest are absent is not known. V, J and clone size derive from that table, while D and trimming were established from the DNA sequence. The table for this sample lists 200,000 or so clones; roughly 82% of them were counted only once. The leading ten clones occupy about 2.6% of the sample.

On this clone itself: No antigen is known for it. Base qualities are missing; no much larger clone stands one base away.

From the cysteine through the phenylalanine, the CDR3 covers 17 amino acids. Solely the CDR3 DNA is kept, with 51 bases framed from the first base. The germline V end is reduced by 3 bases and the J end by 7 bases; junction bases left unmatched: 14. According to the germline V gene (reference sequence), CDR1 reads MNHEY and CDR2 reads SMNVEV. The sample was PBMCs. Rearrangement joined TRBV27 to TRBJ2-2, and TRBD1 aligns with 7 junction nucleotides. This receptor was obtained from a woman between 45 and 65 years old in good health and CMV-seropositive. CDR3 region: CASSFRWTGRLGGELFF. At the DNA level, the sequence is TGTGCCAGCAGTTTTCGGTGGACAGGCCGATTGGGCGGGGAGCTGTTTTTT.